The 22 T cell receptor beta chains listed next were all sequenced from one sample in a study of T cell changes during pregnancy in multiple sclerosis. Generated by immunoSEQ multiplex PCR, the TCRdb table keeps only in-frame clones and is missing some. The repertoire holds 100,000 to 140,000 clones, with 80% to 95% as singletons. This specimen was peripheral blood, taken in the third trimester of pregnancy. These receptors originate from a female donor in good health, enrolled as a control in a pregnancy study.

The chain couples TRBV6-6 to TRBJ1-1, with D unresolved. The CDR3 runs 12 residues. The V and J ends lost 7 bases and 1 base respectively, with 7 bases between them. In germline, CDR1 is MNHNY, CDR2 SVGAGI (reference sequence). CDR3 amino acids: CASTIGNTEAFF. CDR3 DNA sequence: TGTGCCAGCACAATCGGGAACACTGAAGCTTTCTTT.

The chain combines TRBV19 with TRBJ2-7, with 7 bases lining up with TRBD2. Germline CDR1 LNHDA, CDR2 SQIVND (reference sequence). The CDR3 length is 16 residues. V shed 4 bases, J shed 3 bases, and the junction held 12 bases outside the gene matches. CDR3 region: CASSTGTINSLYEQYF. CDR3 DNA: TGTGCCAGTAGTACCGGGACTATAAATTCACTCTACGAGCAGTACTTC.

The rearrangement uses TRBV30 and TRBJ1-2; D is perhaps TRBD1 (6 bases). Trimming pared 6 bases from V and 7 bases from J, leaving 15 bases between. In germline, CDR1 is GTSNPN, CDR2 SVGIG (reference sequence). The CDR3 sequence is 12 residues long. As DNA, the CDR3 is TGTGCCTGTCAACAGGGTTTTGGTGGCTACACCTTC. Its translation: CACQQGFGGYTF.

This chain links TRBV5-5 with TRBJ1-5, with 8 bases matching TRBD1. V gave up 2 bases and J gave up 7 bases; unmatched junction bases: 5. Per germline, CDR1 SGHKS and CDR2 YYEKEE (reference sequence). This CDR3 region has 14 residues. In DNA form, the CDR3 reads TGTGCCAGCAGCTTTACAGGGGGTGGGCAGCCCCAGCATTTT. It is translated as CASSFTGGGQPQHF.

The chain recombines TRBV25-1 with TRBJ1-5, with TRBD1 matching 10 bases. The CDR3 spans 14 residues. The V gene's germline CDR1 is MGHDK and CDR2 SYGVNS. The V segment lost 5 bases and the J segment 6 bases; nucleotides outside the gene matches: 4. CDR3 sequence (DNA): TGTGCCAGCAGTCCGGGACAGGGGCTTCAGCCCCAGCATTTT. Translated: CASSPGQGLQPQHF.

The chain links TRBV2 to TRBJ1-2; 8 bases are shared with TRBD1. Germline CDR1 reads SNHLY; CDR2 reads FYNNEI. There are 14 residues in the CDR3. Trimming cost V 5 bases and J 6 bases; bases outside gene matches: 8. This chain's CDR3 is CASSRQGITHGYTF. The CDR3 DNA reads TGTGCCAGCAGTCGACAGGGGATTACGCATGGCTACACCTTC.

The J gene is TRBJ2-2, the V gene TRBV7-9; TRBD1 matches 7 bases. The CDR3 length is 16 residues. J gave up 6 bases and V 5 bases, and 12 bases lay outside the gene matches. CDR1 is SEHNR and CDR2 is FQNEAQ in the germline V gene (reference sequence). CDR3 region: CASSDPTTGRAGELFF. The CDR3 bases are TGTGCCAGCAGCGATCCCACGACAGGGCGGGCCGGGGAGCTGTTTTTT.

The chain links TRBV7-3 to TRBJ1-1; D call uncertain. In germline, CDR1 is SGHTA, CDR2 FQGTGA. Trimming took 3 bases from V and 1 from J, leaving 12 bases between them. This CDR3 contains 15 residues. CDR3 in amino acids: CASSFPRKPNTEAFF. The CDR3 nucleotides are TGTGCCAGCAGCTTCCCGAGAAAACCGAACACTGAAGCTTTCTTT. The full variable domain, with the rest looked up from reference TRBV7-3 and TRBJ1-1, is GAGVSQTPSNKVTEKGKYVELRCDPISGHTALYWYRQSLGQGPEFLIYFQGTGAADDSGLPNDRFFAVRPEGSVSTLKIQRTERGDSAVYLCASSFPRKPNTEAFFGQGTRLTVV.

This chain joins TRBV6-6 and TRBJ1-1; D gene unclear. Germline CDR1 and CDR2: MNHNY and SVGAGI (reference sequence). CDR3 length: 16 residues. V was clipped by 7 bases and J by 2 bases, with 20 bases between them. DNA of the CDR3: TGTGCCAGCACCTCACACTTGAACAGTATAAACACTGAAGCTTTCTTT. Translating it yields CASTSHLNSINTEAFF.

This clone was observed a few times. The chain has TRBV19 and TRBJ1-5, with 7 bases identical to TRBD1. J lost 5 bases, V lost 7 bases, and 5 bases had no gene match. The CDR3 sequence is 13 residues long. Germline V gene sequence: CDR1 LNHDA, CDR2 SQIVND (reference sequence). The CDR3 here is CASNRGRDQPQHF. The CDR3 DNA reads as TGTGCCAGTAACAGGGGCAGGGATCAGCCCCAGCATTTT.

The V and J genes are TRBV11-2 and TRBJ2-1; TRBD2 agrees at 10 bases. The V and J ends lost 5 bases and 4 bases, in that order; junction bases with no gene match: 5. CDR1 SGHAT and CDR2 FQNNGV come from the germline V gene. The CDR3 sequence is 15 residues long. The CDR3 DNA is TGTGCCAGCAGCCTAGGACTAGCGGTTTACAATGAGCAGTTCTTC. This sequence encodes CASSLGLAVYNEQFF.

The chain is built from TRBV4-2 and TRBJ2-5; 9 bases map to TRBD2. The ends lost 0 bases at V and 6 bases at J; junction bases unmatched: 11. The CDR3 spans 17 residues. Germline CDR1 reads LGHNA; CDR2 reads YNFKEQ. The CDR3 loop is CASSQEDSAGGRKTQYF. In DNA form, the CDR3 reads TGTGCCAGCAGCCAAGAAGACTCAGCGGGGGGTCGGAAGACCCAGTACTTC.

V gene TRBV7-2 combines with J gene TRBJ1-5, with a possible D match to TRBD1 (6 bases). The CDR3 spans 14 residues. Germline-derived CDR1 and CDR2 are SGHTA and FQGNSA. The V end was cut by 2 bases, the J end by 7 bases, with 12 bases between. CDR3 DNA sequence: TGTGCCAGCAGCTTATACGCAGGGGACCAGCCCCAGCATTTT. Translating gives CASSLYAGDQPQHF.

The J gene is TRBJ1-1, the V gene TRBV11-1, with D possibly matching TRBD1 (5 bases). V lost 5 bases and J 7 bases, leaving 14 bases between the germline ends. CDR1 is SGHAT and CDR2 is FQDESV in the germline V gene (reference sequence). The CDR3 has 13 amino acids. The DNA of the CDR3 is TGTGCCAGCAGCCTCGACAGATTCGATGAAGCTTTCTTT. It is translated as CASSLDRFDEAFF.

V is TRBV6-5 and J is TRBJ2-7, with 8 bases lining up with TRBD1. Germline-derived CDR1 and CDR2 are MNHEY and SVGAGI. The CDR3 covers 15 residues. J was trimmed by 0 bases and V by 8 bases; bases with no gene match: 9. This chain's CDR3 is CASGPGQGNSYEQYF. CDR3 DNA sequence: TGTGCCAGCGGCCCAGGACAGGGCAACTCCTACGAGCAGTACTTC.

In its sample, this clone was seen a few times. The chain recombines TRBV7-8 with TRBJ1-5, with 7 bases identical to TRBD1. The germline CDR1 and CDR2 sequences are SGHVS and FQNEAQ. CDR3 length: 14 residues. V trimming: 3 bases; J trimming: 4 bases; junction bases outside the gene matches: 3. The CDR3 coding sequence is TGTGCCAGCAGCTTCGACAGGGATAATCAGCCCCAGCATTTT. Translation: CASSFDRDNQPQHF.

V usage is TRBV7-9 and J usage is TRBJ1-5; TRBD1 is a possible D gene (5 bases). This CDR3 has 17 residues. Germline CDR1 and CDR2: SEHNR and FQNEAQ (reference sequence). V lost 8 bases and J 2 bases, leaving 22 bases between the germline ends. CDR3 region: CASAFSGSPGGNQPQHF. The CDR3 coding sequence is TGTGCCAGCGCTTTCAGCGGGTCCCCGGGGGGCAATCAGCCCCAGCATTTT.

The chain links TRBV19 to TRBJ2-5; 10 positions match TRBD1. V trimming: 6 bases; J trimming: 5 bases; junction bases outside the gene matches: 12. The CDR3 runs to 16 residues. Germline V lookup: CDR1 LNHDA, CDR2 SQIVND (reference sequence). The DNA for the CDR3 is TGTGCCAGTAGGGGGACAGGGGTCTCGCCGGTCGAGACCCAGTACTTC. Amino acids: CASRGTGVSPVETQYF.

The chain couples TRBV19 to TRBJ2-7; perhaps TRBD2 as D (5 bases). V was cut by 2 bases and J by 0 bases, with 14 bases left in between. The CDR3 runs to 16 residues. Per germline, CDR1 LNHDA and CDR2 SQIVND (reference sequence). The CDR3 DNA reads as TGTGCCAGTAGTATAAGGGAGACGGGGTTCTCCTACGAGCAGTACTTC. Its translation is CASSIRETGFSYEQYF.

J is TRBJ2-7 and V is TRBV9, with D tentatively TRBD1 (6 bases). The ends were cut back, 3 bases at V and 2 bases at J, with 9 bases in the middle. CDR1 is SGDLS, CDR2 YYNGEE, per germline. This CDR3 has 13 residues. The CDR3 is CASSADSTYEQYF. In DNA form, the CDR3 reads TGTGCCAGCAGCGCGGACAGCACCTACGAGCAGTACTTC. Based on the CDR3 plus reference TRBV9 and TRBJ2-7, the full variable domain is DSGVTQTPKHLITATGQRVTLRCSPRSGDLSVYWYQQSLDQGLQFLIQYYNGEERAKGNILERFSAQQFPDLHSELNLSSLELGDSALYFCASSADSTYEQYFGPGTRLTVT.

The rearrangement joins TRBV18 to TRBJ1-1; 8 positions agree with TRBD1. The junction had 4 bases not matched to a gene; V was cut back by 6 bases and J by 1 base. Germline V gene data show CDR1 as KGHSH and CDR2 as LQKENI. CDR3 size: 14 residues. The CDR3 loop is CASSQQGENTEAFF. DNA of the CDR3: TGTGCCAGCTCGCAACAGGGGGAGAACACTGAAGCTTTCTTT.

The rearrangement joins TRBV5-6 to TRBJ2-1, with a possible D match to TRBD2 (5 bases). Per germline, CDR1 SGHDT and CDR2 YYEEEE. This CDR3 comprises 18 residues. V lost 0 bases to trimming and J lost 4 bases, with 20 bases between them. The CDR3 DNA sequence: TGTGCCAGCAGCTTGGGGTACCTTGGGGAAAGGAGGTACAATGAGCAGTTCTTC. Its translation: CASSLGYLGERRYNEQFF.